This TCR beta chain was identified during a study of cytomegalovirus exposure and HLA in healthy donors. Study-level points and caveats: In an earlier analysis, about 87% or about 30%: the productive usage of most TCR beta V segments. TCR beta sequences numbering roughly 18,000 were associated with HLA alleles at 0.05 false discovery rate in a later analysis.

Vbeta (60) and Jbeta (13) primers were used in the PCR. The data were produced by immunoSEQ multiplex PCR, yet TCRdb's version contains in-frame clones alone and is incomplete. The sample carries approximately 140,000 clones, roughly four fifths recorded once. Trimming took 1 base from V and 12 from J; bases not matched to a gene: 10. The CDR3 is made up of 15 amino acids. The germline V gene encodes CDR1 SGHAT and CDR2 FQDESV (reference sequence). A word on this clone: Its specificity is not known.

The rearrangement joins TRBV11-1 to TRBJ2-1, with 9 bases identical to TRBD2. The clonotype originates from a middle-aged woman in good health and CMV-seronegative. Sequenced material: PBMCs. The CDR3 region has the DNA TGTGCCAGCAGCTTAGACAGGCATAGCGGGAGTTGGCAGTTCTTC. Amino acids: CASSLDRHSGSWQFF.